This T cell receptor beta chain is from a study of CD4 T cells in relation to SARS-CoV-2 and coronaviruses. On the study more broadly: Crossreactive spike epitopes shared across donors were mapped to their HLA restriction. Findings of the study overall: In roughly 60% of donors, memory CD4+ clonotypes crossrecognized SARS-CoV-2 and at least one common cold coronavirus spike.

This table comes from immunoSEQ multiplex PCR, and its TCRdb copy is limited to in-frame clones, with some not included. The sample consists of 15,000 to 25,000 clones, about 86% of them appearing once. CD4+ T cells from unexposed donors were obtained before the COVID-19 pandemic (2011-2018). After about ten days of culture, CD4+ T cells were isolated. Turning to this clone: Its antigen is currently unknown.

This TCR was recovered from a human donor in good health. The sample taken for sequencing was CD4+ T cells from PBMCs, cultured in vitro.

The CDR3 sequence: CASSQGMGAAEAFF. The CDR3 nucleotides are TGCGCCAGCAGCCAAGGCATGGGGGCGGCTGAAGCTTTCTTT. This chain connects TRBV4-3 to TRBJ1-1, with a tentative D call TRBD1 (6 bases). Germline CDR1 and CDR2: LGHNA and YSLEER. The V end lost 1 base, the J end lost 6 bases, and 12 bases lay between the germline ends. The CDR3 has 14 residues.